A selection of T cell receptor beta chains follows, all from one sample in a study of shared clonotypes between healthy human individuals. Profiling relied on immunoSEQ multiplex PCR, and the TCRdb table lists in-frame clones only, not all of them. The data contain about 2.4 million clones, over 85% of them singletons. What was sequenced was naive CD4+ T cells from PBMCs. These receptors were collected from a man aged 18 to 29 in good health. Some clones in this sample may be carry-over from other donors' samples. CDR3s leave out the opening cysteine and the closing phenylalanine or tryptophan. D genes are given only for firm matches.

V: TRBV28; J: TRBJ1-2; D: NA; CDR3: ASSRQDGRNYGYT
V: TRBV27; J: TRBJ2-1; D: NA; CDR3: ASSRTQIADNEQF
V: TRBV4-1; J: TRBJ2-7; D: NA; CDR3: ASSQGGGSYEQY
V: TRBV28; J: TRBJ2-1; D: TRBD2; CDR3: ASKQPGLGFYEQF
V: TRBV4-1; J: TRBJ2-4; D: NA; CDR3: ASSQVSTVPLWY
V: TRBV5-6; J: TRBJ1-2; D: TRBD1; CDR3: ASSLDRGLGYT
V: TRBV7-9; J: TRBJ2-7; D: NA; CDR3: ASSLAGSSEQY
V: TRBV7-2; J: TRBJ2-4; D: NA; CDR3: ASSPTSVAKNIQY
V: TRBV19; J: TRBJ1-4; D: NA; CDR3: ASSPRYEKLF
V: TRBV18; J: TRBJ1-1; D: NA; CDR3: ASSPASVNTEAF
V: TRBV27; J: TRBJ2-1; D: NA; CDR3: ASSPISYNEQF
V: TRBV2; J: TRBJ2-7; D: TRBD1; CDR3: ASKRGPYEQY
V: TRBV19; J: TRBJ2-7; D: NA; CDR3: ASSMTSAAIYEQY
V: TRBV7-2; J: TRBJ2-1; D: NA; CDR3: ASSLTLDNEQF
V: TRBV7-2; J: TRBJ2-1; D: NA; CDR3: ASSLGPFVSYNEQF
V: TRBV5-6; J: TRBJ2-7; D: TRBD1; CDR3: ASGQGLQREQY
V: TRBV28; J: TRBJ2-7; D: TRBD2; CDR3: ASSLLIPQRESYEQY
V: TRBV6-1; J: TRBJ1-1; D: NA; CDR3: ASKLHRENWAF
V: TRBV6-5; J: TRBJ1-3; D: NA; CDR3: ASSYSQGPSGNTIY
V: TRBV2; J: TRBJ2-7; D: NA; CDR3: ASRDSGASYEQY
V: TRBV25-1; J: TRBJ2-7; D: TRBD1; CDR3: ASSDRVLSNEQY
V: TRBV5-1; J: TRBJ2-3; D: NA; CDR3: ASSSQGGTDTQY
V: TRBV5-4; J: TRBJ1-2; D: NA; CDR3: ASSSTRIQDGYT
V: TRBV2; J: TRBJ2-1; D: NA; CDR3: ASSLHNEQF
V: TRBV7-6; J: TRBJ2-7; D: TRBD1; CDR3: ASSRDRDHEQY
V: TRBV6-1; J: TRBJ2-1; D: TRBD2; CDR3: ASRLAGGNEQF
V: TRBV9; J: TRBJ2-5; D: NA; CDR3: ASSVVERETQY
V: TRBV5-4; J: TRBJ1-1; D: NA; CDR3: ASSWDRMNTEAF
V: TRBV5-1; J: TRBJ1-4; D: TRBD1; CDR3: ASTPGGQGFGTNEKLF
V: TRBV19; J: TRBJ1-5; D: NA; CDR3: ASSWEGKNQPQH
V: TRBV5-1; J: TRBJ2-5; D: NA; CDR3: ASSLVVEETQY
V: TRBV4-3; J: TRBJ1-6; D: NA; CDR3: ASSLGGSPLH
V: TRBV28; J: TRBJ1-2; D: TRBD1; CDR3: ASHRGVEAYGYT
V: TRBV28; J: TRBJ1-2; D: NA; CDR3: ASRIPGLFDGYT
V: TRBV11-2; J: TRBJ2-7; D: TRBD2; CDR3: ASSAGLAGFYEQY
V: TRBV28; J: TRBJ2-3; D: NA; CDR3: ASLDRRRGDTQY
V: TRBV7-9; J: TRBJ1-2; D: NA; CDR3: ASSRDLTGYYT
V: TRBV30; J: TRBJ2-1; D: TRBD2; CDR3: AWSGPHLSGRAYNEQF
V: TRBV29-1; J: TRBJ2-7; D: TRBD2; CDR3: SVGTSSGYEQY
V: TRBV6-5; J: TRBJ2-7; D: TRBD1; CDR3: ASSYPGQGGEQY